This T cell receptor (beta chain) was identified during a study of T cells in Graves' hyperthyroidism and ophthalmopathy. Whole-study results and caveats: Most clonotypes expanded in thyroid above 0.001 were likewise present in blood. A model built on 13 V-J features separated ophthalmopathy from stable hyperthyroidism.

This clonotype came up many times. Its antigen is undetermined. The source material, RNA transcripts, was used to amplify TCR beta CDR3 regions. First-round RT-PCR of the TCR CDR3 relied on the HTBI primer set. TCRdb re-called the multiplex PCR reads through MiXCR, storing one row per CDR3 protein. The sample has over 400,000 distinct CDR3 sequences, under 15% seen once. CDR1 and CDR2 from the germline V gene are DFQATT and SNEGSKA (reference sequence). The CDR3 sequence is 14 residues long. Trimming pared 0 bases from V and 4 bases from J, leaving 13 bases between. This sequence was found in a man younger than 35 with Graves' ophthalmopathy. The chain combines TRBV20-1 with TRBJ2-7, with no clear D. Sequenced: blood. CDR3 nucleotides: TGCAGTGCTAGAGATCATATCACAGCTTACGAGCAGTACTTC. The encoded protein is CSARDHITAYEQYF.